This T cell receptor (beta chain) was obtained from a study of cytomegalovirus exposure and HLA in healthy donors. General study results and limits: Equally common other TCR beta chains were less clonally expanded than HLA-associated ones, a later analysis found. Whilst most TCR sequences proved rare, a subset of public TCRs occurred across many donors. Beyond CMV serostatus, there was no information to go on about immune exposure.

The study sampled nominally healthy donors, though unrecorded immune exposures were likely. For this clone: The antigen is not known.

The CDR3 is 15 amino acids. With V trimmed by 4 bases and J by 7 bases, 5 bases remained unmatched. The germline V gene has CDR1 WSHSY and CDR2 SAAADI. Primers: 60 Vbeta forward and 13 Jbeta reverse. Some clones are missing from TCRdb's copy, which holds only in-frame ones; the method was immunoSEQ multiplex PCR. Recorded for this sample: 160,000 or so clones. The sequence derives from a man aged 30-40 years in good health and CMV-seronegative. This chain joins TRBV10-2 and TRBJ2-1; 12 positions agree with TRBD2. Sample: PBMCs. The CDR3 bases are TGCGCCAGCAGTGGGACTAGCGGGAATGCGAATGAGCAGTTCTTC. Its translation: CASSGTSGNANEQFF.